This TCR beta chain was sequenced for a study of blood T cell repertoires in COVID-19. The CDR3 totals 12 residues. CDR1 is MDHEN and CDR2 is SYDVKM in the germline V gene. Trimming stripped 3 bases from V and 8 bases from J, with 7 bases between. In the original analysis: Estimated nucleated cell counts came from reference gene primer amplification. Here immunoSEQ multiplex PCR was the method, and the copy in TCRdb shows in-frame clones only, minus some. For V, J and clone size, that table is used; D and trimming come from the DNA. The sample contains about 350,000 clones, approximately 87% of which appear only once. Grouping used clinical history reported by participants in a survey and questionnaire. Two negative PCRs, clearance, or symptom resolution were required of recovered Cohort 3 donors.

Sequenced: PBMCs or T cells enriched from blood (not recorded which). The clonotype was recovered from a woman in her twenties or thirties who had recovered from COVID-19. The chain is built from TRBV28 and TRBJ1-4; D ambiguous. CDR3 in amino acids: CASSFPREKLFF. In DNA form, the CDR3 reads TGTGCCAGCAGTTTTCCCAGGGAAAAACTGTTTTTT.